This T cell receptor beta chain is drawn from a study of blood T cell repertoires in COVID-19. V trimming: 4 bases; J trimming: 4 bases; junction bases outside the gene matches: 3. In germline, CDR1 is SGDLS, CDR2 YYNGEE. This CDR3 comprises 13 residues. Original data processing: Estimates of nucleated cell counts were drawn from the amplification of reference gene primers. Assay: immunoSEQ multiplex PCR; the TCRdb copy retains only in-frame clones and omits some. The V and J calls and clone size were taken over from that table, and D and trimming were inferred from the DNA. This sample has over 300,000 clones, with nearly 90% found just once.

The rearrangement uses TRBV9 and TRBJ1-1; 8 nucleotides line up with TRBD1. The receptor comes from a man between 18 and 29 years old with active or convalescent COVID-19. Sequenced input: peripheral blood. CDR3 region: CASSFTGGTEAFF. CDR3 DNA: TGTGCCAGCAGCTTTACAGGGGGCACTGAAGCTTTCTTT.